The present T cell receptor (beta chain) was sequenced within a study of blood T cells in healthy people across ages. Study results and caveats: Per million T cells, the diversity of TCR beta decreased roughly linearly as age advanced. Researchers deemed the diversity estimates from one million T cells underestimates.

As concerns this clonotype: Its antigen is still unknown. At one end, the junction sequence differs from germline, possibly due to a read error.

Extractions gave at least 5.5 micrograms of total RNA per sample. For the second PCR, which ran for roughly 6 to 11 cycles, a sample-barcoded 5' primer and a J-beta primer mix were used. Sequencing recovered at least 3 million CDR3-containing paired-end reads from each sample. TCRdb reprocessed the 5' RACE reads via MiXCR and lists one record per CDR3 protein. The sample contains approximately 800,000 distinct CDR3 sequences, about 47% of which appear only once. This clonotype was obtained from an elderly man in good health. The source material was blood.

The CDR3 DNA sequence: TGTACCAGCAGCGTAGGGAGTCTAGCGAGGGATACGCAGTATTTT. Its protein product is CTSSVGSLARDTQYF. This chain uses TRBV9 with TRBJ2-3; a weak D match, TRBD2 (6 bases). The CDR3 length is 15 residues. Germline assignment: CDR1 SGDLS and CDR2 YYNGEE.